A selection of T cell receptor beta chains follows, all from one sample in a study of a mutant IDH1 vaccine in newly diagnosed glioma. TCRdb keeps only in-frame clones here, not all; method: immunoSEQ multiplex PCR. The sample consists of tens of thousands of clones, about four fifths of them appearing once. Their recognized antigens are unknown. The sample here was PBMCs, taken from a glioma patient whose treatment included an IDH1 peptide vaccine. The receptor source for this set is a man in his forties with glioma. CDR3s include the opening cysteine and the closing phenylalanine or tryptophan. The order of the fields is J gene, D gene, V gene, clone size, CDR3 DNA, CDR3 protein. D genes are given only for firm matches. The size entry is marked missing in some rows and otherwise reads once, few, many or a size class.

TRBJ2-1	TRBD2	TRBV7-8	.	TGTGCCAGCAGCCCGACTAGCGGGGGGGCATACAATGAGCAGTTCTTC	CASSPTSGGAYNEQFF
TRBJ1-4	.	TRBV6-5	few	TGTGCCAGCAGTGGCCAAAGGACAGTGGGTGAAAAACTGTTTTTT	CASSGQRTVGEKLFF
TRBJ1-2	TRBD1	TRBV5-6	.	TGTGCCAGCAGCTCCTATAGGACAGGGGTGAGGGAGTATGGCTACACCTTC	CASSSYRTGVREYGYTF
TRBJ1-1	.	TRBV19	.	TGTGCCAGTAGTATCACAGGAGGTTACACTGAAGCTTTCTTT	CASSITGGYTEAFF
TRBJ1-1	.	TRBV18	.	TGTGCCAGCTCACCATCGTTGGGGTCACTGAACACTGAAGCTTTCTTT	CASSPSLGSLNTEAFF
TRBJ2-5	.	TRBV27	once	TGTGCCAGCAGTCGGCAGGGTGAGACCCAGTACTTC	CASSRQGETQYF
TRBJ2-7	.	TRBV2	.	TGTGCCAGCAGTGTCCAATACTACGAGCAGTACTTC	CASSVQYYEQYF
TRBJ2-5	TRBD1	TRBV11-3	.	TGTGCCAGCAGCCGATCCGGGACAGGGGGCCCGCAAGGGACCCAGTACTTC	CASSRSGTGGPQGTQYF
TRBJ2-5	.	TRBV14	.	TGTGCCAGCAGCCAGAGTCCGGGCCAAGAGACCCAGTACTTC	CASSQSPGQETQYF
TRBJ2-5	.	TRBV6-1	.	TGTGCCAGCAGTGAAAGGGCAGACATAGAGACCCAGTACTTC	CASSERADIETQYF
TRBJ2-7	TRBD2	TRBV7-3	.	TGTGCCAGCAGCTCAAACGGACTAGCGGGAGACGAGCAGTACTTC	CASSSNGLAGDEQYF
TRBJ1-1	.	TRBV6-5	.	TGTGCCAGCAGTTACGGAGGTAGCGCTGAAGCTTTCTTT	CASSYGGSAEAFF
TRBJ2-5	TRBD1	TRBV6-1	.	TGTGCCAGCAGAGAGACAGGGGTCAGGGAGACCCAGTACTTC	CASRETGVRETQYF
TRBJ2-1	TRBD1	TRBV7-9	.	TGTGCCAGCAGCCGATTGACAGGGTTAGGGGAGCAGTTCTTC	CASSRLTGLGEQFF
TRBJ1-1	.	TRBV7-3	once	TGTGCCAGCAGCTCCATGGGGGAGGGCACTGAAGCTTTCTTT	CASSSMGEGTEAFF
TRBJ2-1	.	TRBV19	once	TGTGCCAGCCAGGACGGAGGGAGGTACAATGAGCAGTTCTTC	CASQDGGRYNEQFF
TRBJ1-1	.	TRBV5-6	.	TGTGCCAGCAGCTTCGTTGGGACCGCCACTGAAGCTTTCTTT	CASSFVGTATEAFF
TRBJ1-1	.	TRBV5-1	.	TGCGCCAGCAGCGTGACCAGGGTTGGCACTGAAGCTTTCTTT	CASSVTRVGTEAFF
TRBJ2-2	.	TRBV7-2	.	TGTGCCAGCAGCTTAGATCTCGGGAGAGGCGGTAACGGGGAGCTGTTTTTT	CASSLDLGRGGNGELFF
TRBJ2-6	.	TRBV18	.	TGTGCCAGCTCAGAGAGGATCTCTGGGGCCAACGTCCTGACTTTC	CASSERISGANVLTF
TRBJ2-7	.	TRBV19	.	TGTGCCAGTAGCAAGTTAGGGGCGGGCGAGCAGTACTTC	CASSKLGAGEQYF
TRBJ2-5	.	TRBV5-8	.	TGTGCCAGCAGCCCAGCCCGGGTGGCAGGCGCGTACCAAGAGACCCAGTACTTC	CASSPARVAGAYQETQYF
TRBJ1-2	.	TRBV4-2	.	TGTGCCAGCAGCCAATCAGGGGTGGATGGCTACACCTTC	CASSQSGVDGYTF
TRBJ2-1	TRBD2	TRBV7-3	once	TGTGCCAGCAGCTTGGGTCTAGCGGGGGTAAATGAGCAGTTCTTC	CASSLGLAGVNEQFF
TRBJ2-7	.	TRBV6-5	few	TGTGCCAGCAGTCCCTCCCGGGACAACTCCTACGAGCAGTACTTC	CASSPSRDNSYEQYF
TRBJ2-3	.	TRBV27	.	TGTGCCAGCAGTTTAAGTAGTCCGGTAGATACGCAGTATTTT	CASSLSSPVDTQYF
TRBJ1-4	.	TRBV19	few	TGTGCCAGTACAGGGGACACTAATGAAAAACTGTTTTTT	CASTGDTNEKLFF
TRBJ1-2	TRBD1	TRBV4-2	.	TGTGCCAGCAGCCAAGATTCAGGGGGCAACATGGGCTACACCTTC	CASSQDSGGNMGYTF
TRBJ2-2	.	TRBV5-6	.	TGTGCCAGCAGCTTGATGGGGGCCTGGAACACCGGGGAGCTGTTTTTT	CASSLMGAWNTGELFF
TRBJ1-1	.	TRBV6-6	.	TGTGCCAGCAGTAGGAACACTGAAGCTTTCTTT	CASSRNTEAFF
TRBJ1-1	TRBD1	TRBV7-6	.	TGTGCCAGCAGTTATACAGGGGGAACTGAAGCTTTCTTT	CASSYTGGTEAFF
TRBJ2-7	.	TRBV19	.	TGTGCCAGTAGGACCGACAGATTCTCCTACGAGCAGTACTTC	CASRTDRFSYEQYF
TRBJ2-2	.	TRBV7-9	.	TGTGCCAGCAGTACAACAGGCGGGGTAACTGGCACCGGGGAGCTGTTTTTT	CASSTTGGVTGTGELFF
TRBJ2-7	.	TRBV21-1	.	TGTGCCAGCAGTCTAGCGGGAGAGGAGTACGAGCAGTACTTC	CASSLAGEEYEQYF
TRBJ2-7	.	TRBV19	.	TGTGCCAGTAGAGTCGTGCCCGGGGCCCACGAGCAGTACTTC	CASRVVPGAHEQYF
TRBJ1-1	.	TRBV7-9	.	TGTGCCAGCAGCTCCACAGGGGAAGCTTTCTTT	CASSSTGEAFF
TRBJ1-1	.	TRBV6-4	.	TGTGCCAGCAAGTTAACAGGGTTGAACACTGAAGCTTTCTTT	CASKLTGLNTEAFF
TRBJ2-1	.	TRBV5-1	.	TGCGCCAGCCGCGTCGGCGGGGTCGAGAATGAGCAGTTCTTC	CASRVGGVENEQFF
TRBJ1-4	.	TRBV11-2	.	TGTGCCAGCAGCCCAAAACAGGGACTTTATGAAAAACTGTTTTTT	CASSPKQGLYEKLFF
TRBJ2-3	.	TRBV6-5	few	TGTGCCAGCAGTTACACGTTCACAGATACGCAGTATTTT	CASSYTFTDTQYF
TRBJ2-3	.	TRBV5-4	once	TGTGCCAGCAGCTTGCAGGGCCGACCCGGAGATACGCAGTATTTT	CASSLQGRPGDTQYF
TRBJ2-7	.	TRBV5-1	.	TGCGCCAGCAGCTATATCGGGACCCTACACAACGAGCAGTACTTC	CASSYIGTLHNEQYF
TRBJ1-1	.	TRBV7-9	.	TGTGCCAGATCGCCGGACGACATAGGGGGCACTGAAGCTTTCTTT	CARSPDDIGGTEAFF
TRBJ2-5	.	TRBV27	.	TGTGCCAGCGCGAAGTTGGGGGGGCACCAAGAGACCCAGTACTTC	CASAKLGGHQETQYF
TRBJ2-5	TRBD2	TRBV27	.	TGTGCCAGCAGCGCGGTGGGGGGGCAAGAGACCCAGTACTTC	CASSAVGGQETQYF
TRBJ1-2	.	TRBV27	.	TGTGCCAGCAGTCCCCTCCCGGGGGAGAACTATGGCTACACCTTC	CASSPLPGENYGYTF